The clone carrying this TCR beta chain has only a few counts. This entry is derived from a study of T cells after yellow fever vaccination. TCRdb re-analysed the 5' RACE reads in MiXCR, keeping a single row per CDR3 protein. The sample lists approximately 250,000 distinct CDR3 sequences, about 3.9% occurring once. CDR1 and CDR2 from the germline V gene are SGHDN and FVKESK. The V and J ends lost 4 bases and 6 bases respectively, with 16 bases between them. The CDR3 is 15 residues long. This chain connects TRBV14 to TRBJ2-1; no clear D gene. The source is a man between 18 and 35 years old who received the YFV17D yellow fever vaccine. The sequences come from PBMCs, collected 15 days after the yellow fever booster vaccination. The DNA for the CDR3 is TGTGCCAGCAGCCTAGGGTTCTGGACCATCAATGAGCAGTTCTTC. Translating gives CASSLGFWTINEQFF.